The 32 T cell receptor beta chains below all came from one sample that was sequenced in a study of cytomegalovirus exposure and HLA in healthy donors. Amplification used 60 Vbeta primers and 13 Jbeta primers. Profiling relied on immunoSEQ multiplex PCR, and the TCRdb table lists in-frame clones only, not all of them. Of about 160,000 clones in the sample, around 80% are singletons; the top ten hold roughly 7.6%. The sample consisted of PBMCs. These receptors were taken from a woman between 25 and 40 years old in good health and CMV-seropositive.

The rearrangement joins TRBV27 to TRBJ2-1; 8 nucleotides align to TRBD1. This CDR3 is built from 14 residues. Germline assignment: CDR1 MNHEY and CDR2 SMNVEV (reference sequence). The V segment lost 5 bases and the J segment 1 base; nucleotides outside the gene matches: 1. The DNA of the CDR3 is TGTGCCAGCAGTGGACAGGGTTCCTACAATGAGCAGTTCTTC. Its protein is CASSGQGSYNEQFF.

The J gene is TRBJ2-7, the V gene TRBV7-2; a possible D gene is TRBD2 (6 bases). The CDR3 runs 14 residues. Germline V gene data show CDR1 as SGHTA and CDR2 as FQGNSA. Trimming removed 4 bases at V and 5 bases at J, with 15 bases between. The CDR3 DNA is TGTGCCAGCAGCTCAGAAAATGGCGGGAACGAGCAGTACTTC. Translated: CASSSENGGNEQYF.

The rearrangement uses TRBV9 and TRBJ1-1; 8 bases are a match to TRBD1. The CDR3 loop spans 14 amino acids. CDR1 is SGDLS, CDR2 YYNGEE, per germline. The junction had 7 bases not matched to a gene; V was cut back by 3 bases and J by 6 bases. The CDR3 nucleotides are TGTGCCAGCAGCGCCCGGGACAGGACGGCTGAAGCTTTCTTT. This codes for CASSARDRTAEAFF.

The chain uses TRBV6-1 and TRBJ2-1, with 8 bases identical to TRBD2. J gave up 7 bases and V 8 bases, and 7 bases lay outside the gene matches. The V gene's germline CDR1 is MNHNS and CDR2 SASEGT. CDR3 length: 13 amino acids. CDR3 loop: CASVGGGRNEQFF. The DNA for the CDR3 is TGTGCCAGCGTGGGCGGGGGGAGGAATGAGCAGTTCTTC.

The chain couples TRBV6-5 to TRBJ2-5; maybe TRBD1 (6 bases). This CDR3 is built from 14 residues. Trimming removed 6 bases at V and 5 bases at J, with 16 bases between. Germline-derived CDR1 and CDR2 are MNHEY and SVGAGI. CDR3 DNA: TGTGCCAGCAGGCGGGCCCCGAGGGGGGAGACCCAGTACTTC. It is translated as CASRRAPRGETQYF.

This clone was seen a few times. V usage is TRBV25-1 and J usage is TRBJ1-1; the D is unclear. V was clipped by 3 bases and J by 4 bases, with 6 bases between them. The V gene's germline CDR1 is MGHDK and CDR2 SYGVNS. This CDR3 is 12 amino acids long. CDR3 residues: CASSEAGTEAFF. CDR3 sequence (DNA): TGTGCCAGCAGTGAGGCGGGCACTGAAGCTTTCTTT.

V and J are TRBV7-3 and TRBJ2-3, with 10 nucleotides matching TRBD1. Trimming at V came to 5 bases and at J to 3 bases, leaving 11 bases not matched to a gene. Germline CDR1 reads SGHTA; CDR2 reads FQGTGA. The CDR3 is 17 residues long. The DNA for the CDR3 is TGTGCCAGCAGCCTCGGGGACAGGGGTTCCAGAACAGATACGCAGTATTTT. Its translation is CASSLGDRGSRTDTQYF.

V gene TRBV18 combines with J gene TRBJ2-1; tentative D call: TRBD2 (6 bases). Trimming removed 2 bases at V and 5 bases at J, with 13 bases between. The CDR3 is made up of 15 amino acids. Germline V CDR1 and CDR2: KGHSH, LQKENI. The CDR3 protein is CASSPTSTGDNEQFF. In nucleotides, the CDR3 is TGTGCCAGCTCACCAACTAGCACGGGCGACAATGAGCAGTTCTTC.

The chain recombines TRBV6-1 with TRBJ2-1; the D gene is possibly TRBD2 (7 bases). Germline CDR1 MNHNS, CDR2 SASEGT. CDR3 length: 17 amino acids. Between the trimmed V and J ends, which lost 1 base and 0 bases, there was a span of 13 bases. CDR3 coding DNA: TGTGCCAGCAGTGAAGTGAGAGGGGGGGGCTCCTACAATGAGCAGTTCTTC. Translating it yields CASSEVRGGGSYNEQFF.

This sequence joins TRBV9 and TRBJ1-1, with TRBD1 matching over 11 bases. The CDR3 is 16 amino acids. Germline assignment: CDR1 SGDLS and CDR2 YYNGEE. The V gene end was trimmed by 3 bases and the J gene end by 4 bases; junction bases not matched to a gene: 8. CDR3 DNA sequence: TGTGCCAGCAGCGCCCTACCCGGGACAGGGGGCACTGAAGCTTTCTTT. It encodes CASSALPGTGGTEAFF.

The chain couples TRBV9 to TRBJ2-1; no definite D call. CDR3 length: 15 residues. V lost 0 bases and J 1 base, leaving 8 bases between the germline ends. Germline V gene sequence: CDR1 SGDLS, CDR2 YYNGEE. CDR3 residues: CASSVGAPSYNEQFF. CDR3 sequence (DNA): TGTGCCAGCAGCGTAGGGGCGCCTTCCTACAATGAGCAGTTCTTC.

The chain is built from TRBV7-3 and TRBJ2-1, with 7 bases that match TRBD2. Germline trimming cut 2 bases from V and 5 bases from J; bases unmatched to any gene: 3. The CDR3 consists of 14 residues. The germline V gene has CDR1 SGHTA and CDR2 FQGTGA. The CDR3 DNA is TGTGCCAGCAGCTTACGAGCGGGGAACAATGAGCAGTTCTTC. As protein: CASSLRAGNNEQFF. The full variable domain, in which reference TRBV7-3 and TRBJ2-1 provide the parts outside the CDR3, is GAGVSQTPSNKVTEKGKYVELRCDPISGHTALYWYRQSLGQGPEFLIYFQGTGAADDSGLPNDRFFAVRPEGSVSTLKIQRTERGDSAVYLCASSLRAGNNEQFFGPGTRLTVL.

The chain joins TRBV5-1 to TRBJ1-4; D is possibly TRBD1 (5 bases). Trimming took 4 bases from V and 1 from J, leaving 8 bases between them. The CDR3 is made up of 14 amino acids. The germline V gene encodes CDR1 SGHRS and CDR2 YFSETQ. The chain's CDR3 is CASSPQGTNEKLFF. For the CDR3, the DNA is TGCGCCAGCAGCCCTCAGGGAACTAATGAAAAACTGTTTTTT.

The chain is built from TRBV5-1 and TRBJ1-1; the D gene is possibly TRBD1 (5 bases). CDR3 length: 15 residues. Trimming took off 4 bases at V and 4 bases at J, with 17 bases between the two ends. Germline lookup yields CDR1 SGHRS and CDR2 YFSETQ. CDR3 DNA sequence: TGCGCCAGCAGCCCCTCTGGGGGGGGAGGCACTGAAGCTTTCTTT. This codes for CASSPSGGGGTEAFF.

This clone was counted a few times. DNA for the CDR3: TGTGCCAGCAGCCCGAGCAGGGGGAATCAGCCCCAGCATTTT. Its translation is CASSPSRGNQPQHF. The rearrangement uses TRBV7-8 and TRBJ1-5, with 7 bases aligning to TRBD1. CDR3 size: 14 residues. V lost 5 bases to trimming and J lost 4 bases; unmatched junction nucleotides: 5. Germline V gives CDR1 SGHVS, CDR2 FQNEAQ. Full variable domain (missing parts from reference TRBV7-8 and TRBJ1-5): GAGVSQSPRYKVAKRGQDVALRCDPISGHVSLFWYQQALGQGPEFLTYFQNEAQLDKSGLPSDRFFAERPEGSVSTLKIQRTQQEDSAVYLCASSPSRGNQPQHFGDGTRLSIL.

The J gene is TRBJ1-2, the V gene TRBV15; D might be TRBD1 (5 bases). Germline CDR1 reads LNHNV; CDR2 reads YYDKDF (reference sequence). The CDR3 length is 14 residues. Trimming shortened V by 0 bases and J by 8 bases, and 13 bases separated the two germline ends. DNA of the CDR3: TGTGCCACCAGCAGAGATCCGGCAGGGTTAGGCTACACCTTC. Amino acid sequence: CATSRDPAGLGYTF.

This clone has a handful of counts. The genes are TRBV4-1 and TRBJ2-5; D remains ambiguous. With 5 bases removed from V and 5 bases from J, the gap between germline ends came to 15 bases. Looked up from germline, CDR1 is MGHRA and CDR2 is YSYEKL. The CDR3 length is 14 residues. CDR3 sequence: CASSLRVSTETQYF. The CDR3 DNA follows: TGCGCCAGCAGCTTACGGGTATCTACGGAGACCCAGTACTTC.

V is TRBV5-6 and J is TRBJ2-3; D gene unclear. The ends were cut back, 2 bases at V and 5 bases at J, with 6 bases in the middle. Looked up from germline, CDR1 is SGHDT and CDR2 is YYEEEE. The CDR3 has 12 residues. CDR3 region: CASSFWRDTQYF. The CDR3 nucleotides read TGTGCCAGCAGCTTTTGGAGAGATACGCAGTATTTT.

The rearrangement links TRBV6-5 to TRBJ2-7; D may be TRBD2 (6 bases). V gave up 2 bases and J gave up 5 bases, with 13 bases separating them. There are 14 residues in the CDR3. Per germline, CDR1 MNHEY and CDR2 SVGAGI. The CDR3 loop reads CASSYVGEVNEQYF. CDR3 nucleotides: TGTGCCAGCAGTTACGTGGGGGAGGTCAACGAGCAGTACTTC.

The chain has TRBV6-5 and TRBJ2-2, with TRBD1 identical over 9 bases. The CDR3 is 15 residues long. The V gene's germline CDR1 is MNHEY and CDR2 SVGAGI. V was pared by 7 bases and J by 4 bases, with 7 bases of the junction left unmatched. CDR3 sequence: CASTRQGEGTGELFF. Written as DNA, the CDR3 is TGTGCCAGCACCCGACAGGGGGAAGGCACCGGGGAGCTGTTTTTT.

A remark on this clone: At one end, the junction sequence differs from germline, possibly due to a read error. This sequence joins TRBV7-9 and TRBJ1-5, with 9 bases identical to TRBD1. The germline V gene encodes CDR1 SEHNR and CDR2 FQNEAQ (reference sequence). The CDR3 runs 17 residues. This CDR3 reads CSSSSNHRGPVNQPQHF. CDR3 bases: TGTTCCAGCAGCTCCAATCACAGGGGGCCAGTCAATCAGCCCCAGCATTTT.

This clone has just a few counts. The sample holds other DNA sequences that translate to the same CDR3. V and J are TRBV10-3 and TRBJ1-2, with D tentatively TRBD1 (5 bases). The CDR3 consists of 15 residues. The V gene's germline CDR1 is ENHRY and CDR2 SYGVKD. Trimming shortened V by 0 bases and J by 5 bases, and 13 bases separated the two germline ends. CDR3 DNA sequence: TGTGCCATCAGTGAGTCGACGGGGGAAGGATATGGCTACACCTTC. This translates into CAISESTGEGYGYTF.

This clone has more than one count but fewer than ten. V and J are TRBV18 and TRBJ1-1; TRBD1 is a possible D gene (5 bases). The length of the CDR3 is 17 residues. Deletions cut 2 bases from V and 2 bases from J, with 18 bases between. From germline, CDR1 is KGHSH and CDR2 LQKENI. The CDR3 is CASSPSKGQASNTEAFF. The DNA of the CDR3 is TGTGCCAGCTCACCATCGAAGGGGCAAGCTTCAAACACTGAAGCTTTCTTT.

The V gene is TRBV6-5, the J gene TRBJ1-1, with TRBD1 matching over 8 bases. The V gene end was trimmed by 4 bases and the J gene end by 5 bases; junction bases not matched to a gene: 6. CDR3 length: 14 residues. Germline V gene sequence: CDR1 MNHEY, CDR2 SVGAGI. The CDR3 nucleotides are TGTGCCAGCAGTTCGACAGGGGTAGGGACTGAAGCTTTCTTT. Translated: CASSSTGVGTEAFF.

This clone was counted between two and nine times. V gene TRBV18 combines with J gene TRBJ2-5; D uncertain. Germline V gene data show CDR1 as KGHSH and CDR2 as LQKENI. Trimming took 1 base from V and 2 from J, leaving 8 bases between them. The length of the CDR3 is 14 residues. The CDR3 bases are TGTGCCAGCTCACCACTTAGATCGCAAGAGACCCAGTACTTC. Translating it yields CASSPLRSQETQYF.

J is TRBJ2-3 and V is TRBV2; maybe TRBD2 (6 bases). Germline-derived CDR1 and CDR2 are SNHLY and FYNNEI. The V end lost 10 bases, the J end lost 2 bases, and 16 bases lay between the germline ends. The CDR3 is made up of 14 amino acids. Here the CDR3 reads CATRGGADTDTQYF. In nucleotides, the CDR3 is TGTGCCACCCGAGGAGGGGCGGACACAGATACGCAGTATTTT.

This chain joins TRBV5-1 and TRBJ1-3; 10 bases are shared with TRBD1. Germline V gene data show CDR1 as SGHRS and CDR2 as YFSETQ. V dropped 3 bases and J dropped 0; count of bases not matched to a gene: 6. The CDR3 has 17 residues. Written as DNA, the CDR3 is TGCGCCAGCAGCTATACCGGGACAGGGGCCTCTGGAAACACCATATATTTT. Translated, it gives CASSYTGTGASGNTIYF.

This clone was seen just once. The chain joins TRBV5-1 to TRBJ2-5; a possible D gene is TRBD2 (5 bases). The V and J ends lost 2 bases and 4 bases respectively, with 15 bases between them. The CDR3 is 15 amino acids. Germline V gene sequence: CDR1 SGHRS, CDR2 YFSETQ. This CDR3 is CASSLIRESRETQYF. The CDR3 DNA reads TGCGCCAGCAGCTTAATTCGGGAAAGTCGAGAGACCCAGTACTTC.

This clone was observed a handful of times. The gene calls are TRBV6-5 and TRBJ1-3, with D possibly matching TRBD1 (6 bases). Trimming shortened V by 0 bases and J by 3 bases, and 6 bases separated the two germline ends. This CDR3 has 14 amino acids. Germline CDR1 is MNHEY and CDR2 is SVGAGI. As DNA, the CDR3 is TGTGCCAGCAGTTACTCGACAGGTGGAAACACCATATATTTT. This gives the protein CASSYSTGGNTIYF.

V and J are TRBV30 and TRBJ1-2; TRBD1 aligns across 7 bases. This CDR3 spans 17 amino acids. V lost 1 base and J lost 6; bases outside the gene matches: 17. Germline V gene sequence: CDR1 GTSNPN, CDR2 SVGIG (reference sequence). The CDR3 coding sequence is TGTGCCTGGAGTGATGGACTACTAGGAGGGGGCGAGGATGGCTACACCTTC. Amino acids: CAWSDGLLGGGEDGYTF.

The rearrangement links TRBV5-8 to TRBJ1-6; no reliable D call. V was cut by 3 bases and J by 3 bases, with 13 bases left in between. Germline CDR1 is SGHTS and CDR2 is YDEGEE. This CDR3 is 16 amino acids long. The CDR3 spells CASSSTGNHYNSPLHF. CDR3 sequence (DNA): TGTGCCAGCAGCTCGACGGGGAACCACTATAATTCACCCCTCCACTTT. Drawing the rest from reference TRBV5-8 and TRBJ1-6, the complete variable domain is EAGVTQSPTHLIKTRGQQATLRCSPISGHTSVYWYQQALGLGLQFLLWYDEGEERNRGNFPPRFSGRQFPNYSSELNVNALELEDSALYLCASSSTGNHYNSPLHFGNGTRLTVT.

This clone appeared a few times. V usage is TRBV28 and J usage is TRBJ1-2, with 9 bases lining up with TRBD1. V trimming: 1 base; J trimming: 2 bases; junction bases outside the gene matches: 5. Germline V CDR1 and CDR2: MDHEN, SYDVKM. CDR3 length equals 16 residues. CDR3 nucleotide sequence: TGTGCCAGCAGTTTATCCCTGACAGGGGGAAACTATGGCTACACCTTC. This codes for CASSLSLTGGNYGYTF.